This T cell receptor (beta chain) is drawn from a study of T cells in Graves' hyperthyroidism and ophthalmopathy. Regions amplified from RNA transcripts were the TCR beta CDR3 regions. The study used the HTBI primer set for a first-round RT-PCR of the TCR CDR3. Using its own MiXCR run on the multiplex PCR reads, TCRdb lists one record per CDR3 protein. The sample holds some 360,000 distinct CDR3 sequences; around 18% are singletons and the top ten take about 14%. Looked up from germline, CDR1 is MNHEY and CDR2 is SVGEGT. This CDR3 has 17 residues. Trimming stripped 7 bases from V and 6 bases from J, with 24 bases between.

This TCR derives from a woman in her thirties or forties with Graves' ophthalmopathy. This chain joins TRBV6-2 or TRBV6-3 and TRBJ2-2; D is tentatively TRBD1 or TRBD2 (5 bases each). Sequencing used blood. The CDR3 sequence is CASIEPGPLRKAGELFF. The DNA for the CDR3 is TGTGCCAGCATCGAACCGGGACCACTCCGAAAGGCCGGGGAGCTGTTTTTT.